The text below deals with one T cell receptor (beta chain). What it binds is unknown. For TCR beta, libraries came from iRepertoire HTBI primers and Arm-PCR of CDR3 regions. One entry per CDR3 protein results from TCRdb running MiXCR on the multiplex PCR reads. Of 350,000 to 450,000 distinct CDR3 sequences listed, about 21% are singletons. The data were taken from a study of regulatory T cells in long-lasting Graves disease. Time point specified: persistent/refractory GD, antithyroid drugs over 5 years with positive TRAb. PBMC RNA was the source of the TCR library. American Thyroid Association guidelines served as the basis for diagnosing Graves' disease. The patient group derived from an endocrinology department in Xi'an, China. Notes on the study in general: Compared with new cases, persistent Graves' patients showed reduced TCR diversity.

This TCR derives from a female donor with Graves disease. The specimen was peripheral blood mononuclear cells (PBMCs), collected when the disease was refractory, from a patient treated with antithyroid drugs.

The CDR3 DNA reads as TGTGCCAGTAGTACCGGGAGAATGAACACTGAAGCTTTCTTT. Residues: CASSTGRMNTEAFF. The V call is TRBV19, the J call TRBJ1-1; unclear D gene. V was clipped by 4 bases and J by 0 bases, with 9 bases between them. This CDR3 region has 14 residues. Germline V lookup: CDR1 LNHDA, CDR2 SQIVND (reference sequence).